The present TCR beta chain was sequenced within a study of T cells in Graves' hyperthyroidism and ophthalmopathy. CDR1 and CDR2 from the germline V gene are SGHTA and FQGTGA. This CDR3 contains 14 residues. V lost 5 bases and J lost 4; bases outside the gene matches: 6. RNA transcripts served as the template for amplifying TCR beta CDR3 regions. Carried out on the TCR CDR3, a first-round RT-PCR used the HTBI primer set. TCRdb reprocessed the multiplex PCR reads via MiXCR and lists one record per CDR3 protein. The sample consists of approximately 620,000 distinct CDR3 sequences, approximately 15% of them appearing once.

The chain joins TRBV7-3 to TRBJ2-3, with TRBD1 identical over 7 bases. Specimen: blood. This clonotype was sampled from a woman in her 40s with Graves' ophthalmopathy. The CDR3 bases are TGTGCCAGCAGCAATCGGCAGGGGGCAGATACGCAGTATTTT. Its translation: CASSNRQGADTQYF.